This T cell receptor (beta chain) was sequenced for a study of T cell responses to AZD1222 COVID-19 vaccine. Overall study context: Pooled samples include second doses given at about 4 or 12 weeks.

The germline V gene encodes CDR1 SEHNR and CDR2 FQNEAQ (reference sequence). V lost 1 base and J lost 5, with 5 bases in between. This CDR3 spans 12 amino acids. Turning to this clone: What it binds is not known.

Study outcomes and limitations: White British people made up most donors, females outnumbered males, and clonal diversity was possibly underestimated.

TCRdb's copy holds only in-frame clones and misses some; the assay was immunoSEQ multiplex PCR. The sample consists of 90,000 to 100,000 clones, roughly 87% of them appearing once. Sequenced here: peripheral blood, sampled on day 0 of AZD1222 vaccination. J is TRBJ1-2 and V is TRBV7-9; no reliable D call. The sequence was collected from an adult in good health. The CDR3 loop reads CASSLDLYGYTF. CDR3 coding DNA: TGTGCCAGCAGCTTAGACTTGTATGGCTACACCTTC.